A selection of T cell receptor beta chains follows, all from one sample in a study of cytomegalovirus exposure and HLA in healthy donors. Clones were sequenced by immunoSEQ multiplex PCR, and TCRdb holds only the in-frame ones, with some missing. The sample includes about 67,000 clones, 85% to 90% of them seen just once. Input material: PBMCs. The receptors were sampled from a woman aged 25 to 39 in good health and CMV-seropositive. Both conserved end residues are part of each CDR3. The D gene is left open where the match is weak. Size is omitted from some rows. Given values are once, few, many or a class for expanded clones.

V	D	length	J	size	DNA	CDR3
TRBV6-1	-	15	TRBJ2-7	-	TGTGCCAGCAGGCTTACTTCCGGTTCCTCCTACGAGCAGTACTTC	CASRLTSGSSYEQYF
TRBV2	TRBD1	18	TRBJ2-3	-	TGTGCCAGTGAATCGAGGGGGCTCGACGAGGGTTCAGAAAGATGGCAGTATTTT	CASESRGLDEGSERWQYF
TRBV5-4	-	13	TRBJ2-1	-	TGTGCCAGCAGCTCGACAGGTTACAATGAGCAGTTCTTC	CASSSTGYNEQFF
TRBV7-2	-	13	TRBJ1-1	-	TGTGCCAGCAGCTACAGAAGCAACACTGAAGCTTTCTTT	CASSYRSNTEAFF
TRBV28	-	11	TRBJ2-7	few	TGTGCCAGCAGTTTCAGATACGAGCAGTACTTC	CASSFRYEQYF
TRBV6-5	-	14	TRBJ1-2	-	TGTGCCAGCAGTTACTACAGGGAGATTGGAGGCTACACCTTC	CASSYYREIGGYTF
TRBV9	-	15	TRBJ2-1	-	TGTGCCAGCAGCGTAGCATGGAGGGAAATCAATGAGCAGTTCTTC	CASSVAWREINEQFF
TRBV18	-	13	TRBJ1-4	-	TGTGCCAGCTCACCCGGCAAGGGGGAAAAACTGTTTTTT	CASSPGKGEKLFF
TRBV28	TRBD1	12	TRBJ2-3	-	TGTGCCAGCAGTTTATATCAGGGGGCGCAGTATTTT	CASSLYQGAQYF
TRBV7-9	TRBD2	16	TRBJ2-7	-	TGTGCCAGCAGCCGTTCGACTAGCGGGGTCTCCTACGAGCAGTACTTC	CASSRSTSGVSYEQYF
TRBV20-1	-	10	TRBJ2-1	-	TGCAGTGCCGGGTACAATGAGCAGTTCTTC	CSAGYNEQFF
TRBV4-1	TRBD2	15	TRBJ2-7	-	TGCGCCAGCAGCCAAGACCAGCGGGATACCTACGAGCAGTACTTC	CASSQDQRDTYEQYF
TRBV5-1	-	15	TRBJ2-7	-	TGCGCCAGCAGCTTGGGGACAGAACCCTCCTACGAGCAGTACTTC	CASSLGTEPSYEQYF
TRBV28	-	13	TRBJ1-5	-	TGTGCCAGCAGTTCAGGCCTTCCTCAGCCCCAGCATTTT	CASSSGLPQPQHF
TRBV19	-	13	TRBJ2-5	-	TGTGCCAGCCGCCGGCGGGACCAAGAGACCCAGTACTTC	CASRRRDQETQYF
TRBV19	TRBD1	16	TRBJ2-1	-	TGTGCCAGTAGTGTCTTAGGGGGCGGACAAGACAATGAGCAGTTCTTC	CASSVLGGGQDNEQFF
TRBV5-6	-	14	TRBJ1-1	-	TGTGCCAGTAGCCTGGGATCGAGAGGGACTGAAGCTTTCTTT	CASSLGSRGTEAFF
TRBV28	-	14	TRBJ2-7	-	TGTGCCAGTTCGTGGGGGGAGTTCTCCTACGAGCAGTACTTC	CASSWGEFSYEQYF
TRBV27	TRBD2	15	TRBJ2-5	-	TGTGCCAGCAGTCCGGGACTAGCGGGACTAGAGACCCAGTACTTC	CASSPGLAGLETQYF
TRBV7-9	TRBD1	15	TRBJ2-7	-	TGTGCCAGCAGCTTGGGGACAGGCCTCTCCTACGAGCAGTACTTC	CASSLGTGLSYEQYF
TRBV10-3	TRBD1	17	TRBJ1-2	once	TGTGCCATCAGCCCCGGGACAGGGGGACCGGGTCGCTATGGCTACACCTTC	CAISPGTGGPGRYGYTF
TRBV9	TRBD2	15	TRBJ2-1	-	TGTGCCAGCAGACCCGGGACTAGCGGGGGAAATGAGCAGTTCTTC	CASRPGTSGGNEQFF
TRBV13	TRBD1	17	TRBJ2-7	few	TGTGCCAGCAGCTTAGGCCCCGGACAGGCGACACCCTACGAGCAGTACTTC	CASSLGPGQATPYEQYF
TRBV5-1	TRBD1	15	TRBJ2-3	-	TGCGCCAGCAGCTTGGGACAGGGTACGACAGATACGCAGTATTTT	CASSLGQGTTDTQYF
TRBV19	TRBD2	15	TRBJ2-5	-	TGTGCCAGTAGTACTAGCGGGAGGGCCTGGGAGACCCAGTACTTC	CASSTSGRAWETQYF
TRBV29-1	-	12	TRBJ2-7	few	TGCAGCGTTGTGGTCGGGAGCTACGAGCAGTACTTC	CSVVVGSYEQYF
TRBV7-3	TRBD1	14	TRBJ2-1	-	TGTGCCAGCAGCACAGGGGGCACGAACAATGAGCAGTTCTTC	CASSTGGTNNEQFF
TRBV5-1	-	14	TRBJ2-3	-	TGCGCCAGCAGCTCCGGACTCGAGGTGGATACGCAGTATTTT	CASSSGLEVDTQYF
TRBV2	-	16	TRBJ2-1	-	TGTGCCAGCAGCGGGGTGTCGGGAGCGGTCGGCAATGAGCAGTTCTTC	CASSGVSGAVGNEQFF
TRBV18	-	15	TRBJ1-1	-	TGTGCCAGCTCACCGACTGGGACATTGAACACTGAAGCTTTCTTT	CASSPTGTLNTEAFF
TRBV7-2	-	12	TRBJ2-1	once	TGTGCCAGCAGCTTTAGCGGCAACGAGCAGTTCTTC	CASSFSGNEQFF
TRBV6-5	TRBD2	14	TRBJ2-1	-	TGTGCCAGTGGGGGAGCGGGAGGGTACAATGAGCAGTTCTTC	CASGGAGGYNEQFF
TRBV4-1	TRBD2	20	TRBJ2-3	few	TGCGCCAGCAGCCAGGGACCACTAGCGGGAGGGCCCTCGAACACAGATACGCAGTATTTT	CASSQGPLAGGPSNTDTQYF
TRBV9	TRBD1	18	TRBJ2-1	-	TGTGCCAGCAGCGTCGGGACAGGGGGCGGGGGAGGGGACAATGAGCAGTTCTTC	CASSVGTGGGGGDNEQFF
TRBV28	-	13	TRBJ1-5	once	TGTGCCAGCACGGGGGGCAGGAGTCGGCCCCAGCATTTT	CASTGGRSRPQHF
TRBV28	-	14	TRBJ1-5	few	TGTGCCAGCAGTGTTGGACGTGGGGGGCAGCCCCAGCATTTT	CASSVGRGGQPQHF
TRBV6-1	TRBD1	14	TRBJ1-5	-	TGTGCCAGCAGTGAAGCCGAGGGGGCCCAGCCCCAGCATTTT	CASSEAEGAQPQHF
TRBV27	TRBD1	14	TRBJ1-1	once	TGTGCCAGCAGTGAAGACAGGGTGAACACTGAAGCTTTCTTT	CASSEDRVNTEAFF
TRBV5-4	-	13	TRBJ2-5	once	TGTGCCAGCAGGCGGGACAGCCAAGAGACCCAGTACTTC	CASRRDSQETQYF